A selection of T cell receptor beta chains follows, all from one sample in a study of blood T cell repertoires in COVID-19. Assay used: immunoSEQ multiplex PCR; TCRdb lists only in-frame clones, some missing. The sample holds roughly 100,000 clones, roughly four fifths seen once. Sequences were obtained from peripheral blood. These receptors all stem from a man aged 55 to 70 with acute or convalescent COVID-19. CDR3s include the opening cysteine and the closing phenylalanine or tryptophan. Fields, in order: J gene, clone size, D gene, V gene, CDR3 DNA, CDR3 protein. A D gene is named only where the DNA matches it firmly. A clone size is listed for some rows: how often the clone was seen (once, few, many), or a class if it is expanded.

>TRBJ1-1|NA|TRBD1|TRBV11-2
TGTGCCAGCAGCCGGACAGGGAGGGTTGAAGCTTTCTTT
CASSRTGRVEAFF
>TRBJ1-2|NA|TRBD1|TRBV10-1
TGCGCCAGGGACAGGGTTGCTCTTGGCTACACCTTC
CARDRVALGYTF
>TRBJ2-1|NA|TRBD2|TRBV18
TGTGCCAGCTCATCCGCGGGAGGGCGTTGGTCCTACAATGAGCAGTTCTTC
CASSSAGGRWSYNEQFF
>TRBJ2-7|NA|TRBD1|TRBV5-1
TGCGCCAGCAGCTTGCAGGACAGGGCCTACGAGCAGTACTTC
CASSLQDRAYEQYF
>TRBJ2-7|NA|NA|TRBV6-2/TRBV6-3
TGTGCCAGCAGTTACGAGCGGAGGTCCGCCTACGAGCAGTACTTC
CASSYERRSAYEQYF
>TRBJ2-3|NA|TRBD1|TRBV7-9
TGTGCCAGCAGCAAGGACAGGGGTAACACAGATACGCAGTATTTT
CASSKDRGNTDTQYF
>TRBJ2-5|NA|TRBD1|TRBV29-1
TGCAGCGCTTTGGACAGGGGGCAGGAGACCCAGTACTTC
CSALDRGQETQYF
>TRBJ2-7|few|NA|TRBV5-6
TGTGCCAGCAGCCCCCTTCGGTACGACAGGCGCTACGAGCAGTACTTC
CASSPLRYDRRYEQYF
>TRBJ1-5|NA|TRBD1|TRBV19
TGTGCCAGTAGTATAACAGGGGGTGTAGGCAATCAGCCCCAGCATTTT
CASSITGGVGNQPQHF
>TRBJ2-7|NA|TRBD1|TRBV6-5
TGTGCCAGCAGAAAGGACAGGGTAAGCTCCTACGAGCAGTACTTC
CASRKDRVSSYEQYF
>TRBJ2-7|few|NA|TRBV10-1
TGCGCCAGCAGTGACCCCGCGGGGGCGCTCCCATCATCTAGGGAGCAGTACTTC
CASSDPAGALPSSREQYF
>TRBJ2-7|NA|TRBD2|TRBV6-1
TGTGCCAGCAGTGCCATCTCCCGGGGGGGCCTGAACGAGCAGTACTTC
CASSAISRGGLNEQYF
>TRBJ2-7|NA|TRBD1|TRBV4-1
TGCGCCAGCAGCAGAGGGACAGGAACCTACGAGCAGTACTTC
CASSRGTGTYEQYF
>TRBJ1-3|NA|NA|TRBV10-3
TGTGCCATCAAGGAGGGGAACACCATATATTTT
CAIKEGNTIYF
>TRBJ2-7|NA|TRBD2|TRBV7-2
TGTGCCAGCAGCTTTAGCGGGAGGAAGGGCTACGAGCAGTACTTC
CASSFSGRKGYEQYF
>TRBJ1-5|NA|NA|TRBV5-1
TGCGCCAGCAGCCCTGGGGGGACGCCTGATCAGCCCCAGCATTTT
CASSPGGTPDQPQHF
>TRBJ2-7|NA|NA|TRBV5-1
TGCGCCAGCAGCTTGCAGGGAGGTGGGTACGAGCAGTACTTC
CASSLQGGGYEQYF
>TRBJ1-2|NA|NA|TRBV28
TGTGCCAGTGTGCCCCCCCGTCAGGGAATAAACTATGGCTACACCTTC
CASVPPRQGINYGYTF
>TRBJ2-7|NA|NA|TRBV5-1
TGCGCCAGCAGCTTGGCCGTAGGGGCCACCTCCGAGCAGTACTTC
CASSLAVGATSEQYF
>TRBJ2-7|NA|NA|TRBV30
TGTGCCTGGAGTAGGGACTCCGTAGCCGAGCAGTACTTC
CAWSRDSVAEQYF
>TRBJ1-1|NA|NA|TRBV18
TGTGCCAGCTCACCACAGGGGCAGGGGAGTGGCACTGAAGCTTTCTTT
CASSPQGQGSGTEAFF
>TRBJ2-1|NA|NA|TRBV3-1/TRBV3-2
TGTGCAACCAAAAGGGGGCGGGACTCCTACAATGAGCAGTTCTTC
CATKRGRDSYNEQFF
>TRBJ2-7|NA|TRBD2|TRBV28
TGTGCCAGCAGACTGTCCCTCGGGAGGGCCGATGACGAGCAGTACTTC
CASRLSLGRADDEQYF
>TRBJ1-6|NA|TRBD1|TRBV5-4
TGTGCCAGCAGCTCGGACAGGGGTGGTTCACCCCTCCACTTT
CASSSDRGGSPLHF
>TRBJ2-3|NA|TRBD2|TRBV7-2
TGTGCCAGCAGCTTAGTACGGCTAGCGGGAGTTGCAGATACGCAGTATTTT
CASSLVRLAGVADTQYF
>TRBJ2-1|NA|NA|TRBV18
TGTGCCAGCTCACCACAGGGGAATGAGCAGTTCTTC
CASSPQGNEQFF
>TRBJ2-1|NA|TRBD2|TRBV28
TGTGCCAGCAGGCCTACTAGCGGGGGGGCTTATGAGCAGTTCTTC
CASRPTSGGAYEQFF
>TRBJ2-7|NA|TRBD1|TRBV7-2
TGTGCCAGCAGCTTCGACAGGGGGGGCGAGCAGTACTTC
CASSFDRGGEQYF
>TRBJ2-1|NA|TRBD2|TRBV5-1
TGCGCCAGCAGCACCGGGACTAGCTCCTACAATGAGCAGTTCTTC
CASSTGTSSYNEQFF
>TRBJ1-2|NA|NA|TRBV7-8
TGTGCCAGCAGCCTGGGTATACAGGGATCCGACTATGGCTACACCTTC
CASSLGIQGSDYGYTF
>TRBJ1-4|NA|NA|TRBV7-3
TGTGCCAGCAGCTCCTTCATAGCTGAAAAACTGTTTTTT
CASSSFIAEKLFF
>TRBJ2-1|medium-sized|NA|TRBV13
TGTGCCAGCAGCTTAGTCTTGGCAGGGAGGAATGAGCAGTTCTTC
CASSLVLAGRNEQFF
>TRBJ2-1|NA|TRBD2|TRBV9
TGTGCCAGCAGCCCCCAAGGCGGGGGGTACAATGAGCAGTTCTTC
CASSPQGGGYNEQFF
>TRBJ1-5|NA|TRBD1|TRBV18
TGTGCCAGCTCAGAGGGACAGGGCGGCAATCAGCCCCAGCATTTT
CASSEGQGGNQPQHF
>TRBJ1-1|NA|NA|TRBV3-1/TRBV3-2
TGTGCCAGCAGCCAAGTGCAGGGCCGCACTGAAGCTTTCTTT
CASSQVQGRTEAFF
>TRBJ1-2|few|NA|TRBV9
TGTGCCAGCAGCGTAAACAGGGAGGGTACAAACTATGGCTACACCTTC
CASSVNREGTNYGYTF
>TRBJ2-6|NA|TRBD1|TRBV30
TGTGCCTGGAGTCCCAGACAGGGGGCTGGGGCCAACGTCCTGACTTTC
CAWSPRQGAGANVLTF
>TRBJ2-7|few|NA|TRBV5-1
TGCGCCAGCAGCTTCCGGGGCTACGAGCAGTACTTC
CASSFRGYEQYF
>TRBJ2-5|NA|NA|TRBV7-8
TGTGCCAGCAGCTTAACGGCGGCCCAAGAGACCCAGTACTTC
CASSLTAAQETQYF
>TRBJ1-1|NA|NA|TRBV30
TGTGCCTGGAACCCGCTGGCGGACACTGAAGCTTTCTTT
CAWNPLADTEAFF
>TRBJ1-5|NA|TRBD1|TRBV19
TGTGCCAGTACAACAGGGGCGCAGCCCCAGCATTTT
CASTTGAQPQHF
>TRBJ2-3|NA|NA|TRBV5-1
TGCGCCAGCAGCTTGACAGGGTTTGATACGCAGTATTTT
CASSLTGFDTQYF
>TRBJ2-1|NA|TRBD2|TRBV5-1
TGCGCCAGCAGCTTCGGGTCTAGCGGGACCAATGAGCAGTTCTTC
CASSFGSSGTNEQFF
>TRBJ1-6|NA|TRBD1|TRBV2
TGTGCCAGCAGACTCCCGCGACAGGGATTCTCACCCCTCCACTTT
CASRLPRQGFSPLHF
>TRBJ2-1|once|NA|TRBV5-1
TGCGCCAGCAGCTTTAACTCCTACAATGAGCAGTTCTTC
CASSFNSYNEQFF
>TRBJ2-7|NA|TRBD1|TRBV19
TGTGCCAGTAGTATACCAGGGGGCAGGTCCTACGAGCAGTACTTC
CASSIPGGRSYEQYF
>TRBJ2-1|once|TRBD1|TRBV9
TGTGCCAGCAGCGTAACGGGACAGTCATCCTACAATGAGCAGTTCTTC
CASSVTGQSSYNEQFF
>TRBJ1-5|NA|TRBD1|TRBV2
TGTGCCAGCAACCGGGACAGGGGCCCCATTAGCAATCAGCCCCAGCATTTT
CASNRDRGPISNQPQHF
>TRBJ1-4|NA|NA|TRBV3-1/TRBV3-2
TGTGCCAGCAGACCCGCGGGGAGCTATAATGAAAAACTGTTTTTT
CASRPAGSYNEKLFF
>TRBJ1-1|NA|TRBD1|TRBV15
TGTGCCACCAGCAGGCGGACAGGGGGTAGCACTGAAGCTTTCTTT
CATSRRTGGSTEAFF
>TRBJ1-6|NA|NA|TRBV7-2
TGTGCCAGCAGTTTTATCGAGAATTCACCCCTCCACTTT
CASSFIENSPLHF